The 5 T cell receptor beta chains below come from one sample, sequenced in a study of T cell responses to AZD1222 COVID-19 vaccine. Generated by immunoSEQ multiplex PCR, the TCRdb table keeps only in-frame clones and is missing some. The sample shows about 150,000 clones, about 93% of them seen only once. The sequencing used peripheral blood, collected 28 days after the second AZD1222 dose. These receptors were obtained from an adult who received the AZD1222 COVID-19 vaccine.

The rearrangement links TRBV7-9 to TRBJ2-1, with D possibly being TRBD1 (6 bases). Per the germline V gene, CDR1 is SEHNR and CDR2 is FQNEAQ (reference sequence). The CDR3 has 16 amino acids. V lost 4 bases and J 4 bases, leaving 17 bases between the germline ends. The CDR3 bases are TGTGCCAGCAGCTCCTTAAAGGGGGATGGATACAATGAGCAGTTCTTC. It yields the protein CASSSLKGDGYNEQFF.

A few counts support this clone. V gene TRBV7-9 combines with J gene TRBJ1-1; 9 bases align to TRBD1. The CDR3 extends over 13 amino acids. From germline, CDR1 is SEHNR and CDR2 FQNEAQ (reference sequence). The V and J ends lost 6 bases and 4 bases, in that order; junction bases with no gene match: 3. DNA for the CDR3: TGTGCCAGCAGATCGACAGGGGGCACTGAAGCTTTCTTT. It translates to CASRSTGGTEAFF.

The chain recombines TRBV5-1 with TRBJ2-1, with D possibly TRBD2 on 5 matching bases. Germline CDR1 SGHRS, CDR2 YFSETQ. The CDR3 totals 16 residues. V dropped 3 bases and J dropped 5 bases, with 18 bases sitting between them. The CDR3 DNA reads TGCGCCAGCAGCTCGGGAATCGGGGTAAGGAACAATGAGCAGTTCTTC. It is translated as CASSSGIGVRNNEQFF.

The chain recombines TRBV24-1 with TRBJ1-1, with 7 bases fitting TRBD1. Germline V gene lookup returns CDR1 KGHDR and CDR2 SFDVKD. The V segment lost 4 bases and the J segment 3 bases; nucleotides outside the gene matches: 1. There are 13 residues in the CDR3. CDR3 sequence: CATSDRGDTEAFF. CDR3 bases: TGTGCCACCAGTGACAGGGGGGACACTGAAGCTTTCTTT.

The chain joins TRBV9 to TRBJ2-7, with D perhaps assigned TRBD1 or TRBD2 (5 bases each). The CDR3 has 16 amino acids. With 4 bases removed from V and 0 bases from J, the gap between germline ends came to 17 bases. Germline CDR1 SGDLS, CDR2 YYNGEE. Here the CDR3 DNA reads TGTGCCAGCAGCTCCCCCCGGGACGGTCCCTCCTACGAGCAGTACTTC. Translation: CASSSPRDGPSYEQYF.